A selection of T cell receptor beta chains follows, all from one sample in a study of cytomegalovirus exposure and HLA in healthy donors. Profiling relied on immunoSEQ multiplex PCR, and the TCRdb table lists in-frame clones only, not all of them. The sample records about 110,000 clones, roughly 88% being singletons. Specimen: PBMCs. These receptors were taken from a woman aged 25 to 39 in good health and CMV-seropositive. Both conserved end residues are trimmed from each CDR3. Fields, in order: V gene, CDR3 protein.

v_call: TRBV5-1
cdr3_aa: ASSLTADTQY

v_call: TRBV19
cdr3_aa: ASSGGTSGGSEQY

v_call: TRBV7-6
cdr3_aa: ASSLVSGGTEAF

v_call: TRBV30
cdr3_aa: AWSVQGGNQPQH

v_call: TRBV5-1
cdr3_aa: ASSSGTSVYNEQF

v_call: TRBV11-1
cdr3_aa: ASSPWRGDTIY

v_call: TRBV9
cdr3_aa: ASSPLSGTYNEQF

v_call: TRBV13
cdr3_aa: ASSMGLAGHQETQY

v_call: TRBV29-1
cdr3_aa: SGAPGWGMNTEAF

v_call: TRBV28
cdr3_aa: AILPTGNYGYT

v_call: TRBV7-2
cdr3_aa: ASSRTGGVARAF

v_call: TRBV7-2
cdr3_aa: ASSPGLAGRGEQF

v_call: TRBV19
cdr3_aa: ASAFGIGAYEQY

v_call: TRBV6-5
cdr3_aa: ASRRTVNQPQH

v_call: TRBV2
cdr3_aa: ASSGRGREQY

v_call: TRBV19
cdr3_aa: ASSIGITEAF

v_call: TRBV27
cdr3_aa: ASSLTPARRSVNEQF

v_call: TRBV5-1
cdr3_aa: ASSSRGRDNSPLH

v_call: TRBV18
cdr3_aa: ASSPSGFGPLRYEQY

v_call: TRBV5-6
cdr3_aa: ASSRGAATPGNTIY

v_call: TRBV28
cdr3_aa: ASSFLRNQPQH

v_call: TRBV7-3
cdr3_aa: ASSPPTPRYTDTQY

v_call: TRBV28
cdr3_aa: ASSLRGAINEQF

v_call: TRBV5-1
cdr3_aa: ASGGTGGTDTQY

v_call: TRBV7-2
cdr3_aa: ASSLAGLNEQF

v_call: TRBV9
cdr3_aa: ASAIDRDRVISGELF

v_call: TRBV11-1
cdr3_aa: ASTTRGIEETQY

v_call: TRBV4-2
cdr3_aa: ASSQGGLYNEQF

v_call: TRBV7-8
cdr3_aa: ASSFLGGLNYGYT

v_call: TRBV28
cdr3_aa: ASSLSRGGETQY

v_call: TRBV4-2
cdr3_aa: ASSQDFKTSEQY

v_call: TRBV25-1
cdr3_aa: ATQIQSGTNTGELF